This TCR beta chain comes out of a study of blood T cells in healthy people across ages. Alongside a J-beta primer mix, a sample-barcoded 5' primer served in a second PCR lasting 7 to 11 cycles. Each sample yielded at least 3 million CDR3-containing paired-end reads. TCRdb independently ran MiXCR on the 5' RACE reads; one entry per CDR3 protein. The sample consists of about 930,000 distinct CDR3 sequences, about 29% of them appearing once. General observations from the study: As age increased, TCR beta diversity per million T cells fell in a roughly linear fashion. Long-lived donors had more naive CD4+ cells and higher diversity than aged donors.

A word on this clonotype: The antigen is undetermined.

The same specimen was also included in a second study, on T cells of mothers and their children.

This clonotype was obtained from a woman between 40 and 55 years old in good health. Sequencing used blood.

CDR3 loop: CASSQYLTTDTQYF. In nucleotides, the CDR3 is TGTGCCAGCAGCCAATACCTCACCACAGATACGCAGTATTTT. V is TRBV4-2 and J is TRBJ2-3; D unclear. The CDR3 has 14 residues. CDR1 and CDR2 (germline): LGHNA, YNFKEQ. The V end was cut by 2 bases, the J end by 2 bases, with 8 bases between.